This entry is about one T cell receptor (beta chain). The antigen is undetermined. V shed 8 bases and J shed 4 bases, with 14 bases lying between them. Germline CDR1 and CDR2: SNHLY and FYNNEI. The CDR3 consists of 13 residues. 60 Vbeta and 13 Jbeta primers were used in PCR. Some clones are missing from TCRdb's copy, which holds only in-frame ones; the method was immunoSEQ multiplex PCR. This table holds under 150,000 clones, over 60% found once. This sample is part of a study of cytomegalovirus exposure and HLA in healthy donors. At the time of sampling, donors were nominally healthy, though unrecorded immune exposures were likely. Notes on the study in general: Generally TCR sequences proved uncommon, though certain public TCRs appeared in numerous donors.

This chain joins TRBV2 and TRBJ1-1; no definite D call. This sequence originates from a female donor in good health and CMV-seropositive. The material sequenced was PBMCs. CDR3 sequence: CASLRSQSTEAFF. The CDR3 DNA follows: TGTGCCAGCCTGAGGAGCCAAAGCACTGAAGCTTTCTTT.